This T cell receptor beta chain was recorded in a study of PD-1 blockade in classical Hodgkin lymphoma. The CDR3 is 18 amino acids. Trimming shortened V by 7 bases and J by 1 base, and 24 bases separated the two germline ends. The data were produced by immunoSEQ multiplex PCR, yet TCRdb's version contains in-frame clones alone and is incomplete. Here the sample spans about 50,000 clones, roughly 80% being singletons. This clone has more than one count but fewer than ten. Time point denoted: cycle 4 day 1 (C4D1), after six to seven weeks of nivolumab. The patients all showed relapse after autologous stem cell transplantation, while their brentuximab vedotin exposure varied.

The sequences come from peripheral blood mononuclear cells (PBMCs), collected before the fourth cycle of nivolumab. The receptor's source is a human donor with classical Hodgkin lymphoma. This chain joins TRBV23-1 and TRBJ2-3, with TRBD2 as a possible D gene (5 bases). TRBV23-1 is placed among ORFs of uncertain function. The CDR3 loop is CASTGRGQGRAGTDTQYF. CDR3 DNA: TGCGCCAGCACCGGGCGAGGCCAAGGGCGAGCGGGCACAGATACGCAGTATTTT.